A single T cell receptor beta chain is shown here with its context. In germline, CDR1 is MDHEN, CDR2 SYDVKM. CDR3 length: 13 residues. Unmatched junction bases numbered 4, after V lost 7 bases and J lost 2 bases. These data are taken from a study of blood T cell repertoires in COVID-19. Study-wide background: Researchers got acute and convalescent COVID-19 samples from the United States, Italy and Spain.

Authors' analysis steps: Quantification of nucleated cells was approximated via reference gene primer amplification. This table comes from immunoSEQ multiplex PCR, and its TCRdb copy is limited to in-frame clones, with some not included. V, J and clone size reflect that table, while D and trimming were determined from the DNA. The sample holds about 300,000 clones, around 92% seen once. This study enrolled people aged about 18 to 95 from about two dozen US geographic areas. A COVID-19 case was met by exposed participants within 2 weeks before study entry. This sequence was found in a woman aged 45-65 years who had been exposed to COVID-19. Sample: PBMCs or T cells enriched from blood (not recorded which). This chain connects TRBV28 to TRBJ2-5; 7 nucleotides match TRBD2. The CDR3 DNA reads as TGTGCCAGCACCAAGGGAGGGCAAGAGACCCAGTACTTC. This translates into CASTKGGQETQYF.